The TCR beta chain described here comes from a study of OX40 agonist ivuxolimab in advanced cancers. This CDR3 has 14 amino acids. Between the trimmed V and J ends, which lost 4 bases and 9 bases, there was a span of 20 bases. Per the germline V gene, CDR1 is SGHDT and CDR2 is YYEEEE. On this clone itself: What it binds is unknown.

Study findings and constraints: No determination was made of the antigen specificity of the expanded peripheral T cells. Compared with CD4+, CD8+ T cells on average had more expanded clones.

Only in-frame clones appear in the TCRdb table, and some are missing; sequencing was by immunoSEQ multiplex PCR. The data contain about 22,000 clones, roughly 83% of them singletons. J is TRBJ2-7 and V is TRBV5-6, with D possibly matching TRBD2 (5 bases). The sequence derives from an adult with an advanced solid tumor such as melanoma, head and neck, liver or kidney cancer. This sample comprised CD4+ or CD8+ T cells sorted from blood, obtained in a trial of the OX40 agonist ivuxolimab. The CDR3 protein is CASSRGGEGSRQYF. CDR3 DNA: TGTGCCAGCAGCCGGGGTGGCGAAGGGTCTCGGCAGTACTTC.